The 10 T cell receptor beta chains given below trace back to one sample, sequenced in a study of T cells expressing NK-cell markers. From the 5' RACE reads, TCRdb lists one entry per CDR3 protein and no DNA. The specimen's table records about 450,000 distinct CDR3 sequences. Sequencing was done on a sample of blood T cells: a sorted CD56 or NKG2C T cell subset, CD4+ or CD8+ T cells, or bulk PBMC T cells (not recorded which). The receptors originated from a woman aged 18 to 69 in good health.

The rearrangement joins TRBV20-1 to TRBJ1-4. The CDR3 loop spans 13 amino acids. The germline V gene encodes CDR1 DFQATT and CDR2 SNEGSKA (reference sequence). CDR3 amino acids: CSASFDPNEKLFF.

The chain employs TRBV11-2 and TRBJ1-4; TCRdb's D call of TRBD1 is untestable without DNA. This CDR3 has 15 residues. The germline CDR1 and CDR2 sequences are SGHAT and FQNNGV. The CDR3: CASSLGPAENEKLFF. Based on the CDR3 plus reference TRBV11-2 and TRBJ1-4, the full variable domain is EAGVAQSPRYKIIEKRQSVAFWCNPISGHATLYWYQQILGQGPKLLIQFQNNGVVDDSQLPKDRFSAERLKGVDSTLKIQPAKLEDSAVYLCASSLGPAENEKLFFGSGTQLSVL.

The V call is TRBV5-1, the J call TRBJ2-7; TCRdb proposes TRBD2, but this gene call is untestable without DNA. The CDR3 loop spans 14 amino acids. Germline CDR1 and CDR2: SGHRS and YFSETQ. The CDR3 spells CASSLAGGPDEQYF.

The chain has TRBV13 and TRBJ2-3; TCRdb's assignment of TRBD1 cannot be checked, as there is no DNA. The CDR3 spans 14 residues. Germline V gene lookup returns CDR1 PRHDT and CDR2 FYEKMQ (reference sequence). CDR3 region: CASGRGRVTDTQYF.

The chain carries TRBV6-1 and TRBJ1-1. The length of the CDR3 is 13 residues. Per germline, CDR1 MNHNS and CDR2 SASEGT. This chain's CDR3 is CASSDGFNTEAFF.

This rearrangement joins TRBV29-1 to TRBJ1-1. The CDR3 consists of 13 residues. Germline V gene sequence: CDR1 SQVTM, CDR2 ANQGSEA. The CDR3: CSVERAGHTEAFF.

The rearrangement links TRBV4-3 to TRBJ1-2; checking the TCRdb D call of TRBD1 is not possible without DNA. From germline, CDR1 is LGHNA and CDR2 YSLEER. CDR3 length: 14 residues. This CDR3 is CASSPGQAVYGYTF.

The chain recombines TRBV12-3 or TRBV12-4 with TRBJ1-6; the D gene TCRdb calls, TRBD1, cannot be checked with no DNA. This CDR3 region has 14 residues. The CDR3 region is CASSFRTMGSPLHF.

This chain uses TRBV18 with TRBJ2-1; absent DNA, TCRdb's TRBD1 call cannot be checked. Germline V CDR1 and CDR2: KGHSH, LQKENI. The CDR3 covers 17 residues. CDR3 in amino acids: CASSPPPGQGPYNEQFF.

V usage is TRBV5-1 and J usage is TRBJ2-7; the D call from TCRdb, TRBD1, cannot be confirmed without DNA. This CDR3 contains 12 residues. The germline V gene encodes CDR1 SGHRS and CDR2 YFSETQ. This chain's CDR3 is CASGAGDYEQYF.